These 4 T cell receptor beta chains share one sample of origin, sequenced in a study of shared clonotypes between healthy human individuals. Profiling relied on immunoSEQ multiplex PCR, and the TCRdb table lists in-frame clones only, not all of them. The data contain a few million clones, approximately 92% of them singletons. Terminally differentiated effector memory CD45RA+ cells were left out of the naive CD8 fraction, which was CD45RO-negative and positively selected for CCR7. Sequenced input: naive CD8+ T cells from PBMCs. The source of these receptors is a man in his late teens or twenties in good health. Some clones in this sample may be carry-over from other donors' samples.

This chain joins TRBV28 and TRBJ1-3; TRBD1 aligns across 8 bases. The CDR3 is 16 residues long. The germline CDR1 and CDR2 sequences are MDHEN and SYDVKM. The J segment lost 3 bases and the V segment lost 3 bases, leaving 7 bases of the junction unmatched. CDR3 in DNA: TGTGCCAGCAGTTTCGAGCTTACAGGGGGTGGAAACACCATATATTTT. This translates into CASSFELTGGGNTIYF.

This clone was detected once. This rearrangement joins TRBV10-1 to TRBJ2-3; D ambiguous. V lost 3 bases to trimming and J lost 1 base, with 5 bases between them. CDR1 WNHNN and CDR2 SYGVQD come from the germline V gene (reference sequence). The CDR3 has 13 residues. DNA for the CDR3: TGCGCCAGCAGTGATCGGGGCACAGATACGCAGTATTTT. It is translated as CASSDRGTDTQYF.

The chain combines TRBV19 with TRBJ2-3, with TRBD2 matching 9 bases. J gave up 0 bases and V 0 bases, and 7 bases lay outside the gene matches. The CDR3 loop spans 18 amino acids. Germline V gives CDR1 LNHDA, CDR2 SQIVND (reference sequence). CDR3: CASSIDPREGMSTDTQYF. CDR3 in DNA: TGTGCCAGTAGTATAGATCCGCGGGAGGGGATGAGCACAGATACGCAGTATTTT. Full variable domain (remainder filled in from reference TRBV19 and TRBJ2-3): DGGITQSPKYLFRKEGQNVTLSCEQNLNHDAMYWYRQDPGQGLRLIYYSQIVNDFQKGDIAEGYSVSREKKESFPLTVTSAQKNPTAFYLCASSIDPREGMSTDTQYFGPGTRLTVL.

The CDR3 sequence: CASSLGGRGWDEQFF. In nucleotides, the CDR3 is TGTGCCAGCAGCTTAGGCGGGAGGGGTTGGGATGAGCAGTTCTTC. This chain uses TRBV7-3 with TRBJ2-1, with 9 bases aligning to TRBD2. This CDR3 has 15 residues. The J segment lost 8 bases and the V segment lost 2 bases, leaving 7 bases of the junction unmatched. Per germline, CDR1 SGHTA and CDR2 FQGTGA.